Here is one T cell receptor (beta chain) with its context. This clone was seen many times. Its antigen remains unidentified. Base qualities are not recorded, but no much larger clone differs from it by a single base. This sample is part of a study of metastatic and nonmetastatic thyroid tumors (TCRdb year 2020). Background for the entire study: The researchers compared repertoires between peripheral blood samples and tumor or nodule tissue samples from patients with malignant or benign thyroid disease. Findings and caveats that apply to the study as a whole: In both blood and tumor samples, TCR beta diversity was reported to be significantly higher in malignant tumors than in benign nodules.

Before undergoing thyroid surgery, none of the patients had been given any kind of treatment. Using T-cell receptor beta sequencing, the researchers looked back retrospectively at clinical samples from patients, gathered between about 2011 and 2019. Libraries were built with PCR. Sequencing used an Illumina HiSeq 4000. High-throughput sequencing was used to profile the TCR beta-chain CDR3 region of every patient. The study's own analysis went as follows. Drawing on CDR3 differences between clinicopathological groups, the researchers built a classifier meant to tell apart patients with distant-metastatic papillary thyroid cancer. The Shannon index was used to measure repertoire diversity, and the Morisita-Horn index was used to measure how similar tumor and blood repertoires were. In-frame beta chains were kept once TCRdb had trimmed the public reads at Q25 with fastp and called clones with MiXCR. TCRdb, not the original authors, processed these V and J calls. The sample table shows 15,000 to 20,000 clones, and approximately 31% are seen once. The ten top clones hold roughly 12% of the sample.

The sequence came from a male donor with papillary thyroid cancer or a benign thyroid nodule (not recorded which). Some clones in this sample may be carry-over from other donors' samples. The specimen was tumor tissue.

Read as DNA, the sequence is TGTGCCAGCAGTTCCGGGACAGGGAATTCACCCCTCCACTTT. It translates as CASSSGTGNSPLHF. The sequence joins TRBV27 to TRBJ1-6; a stretch of 9 junction bases matches TRBD1. From the germline V gene (reference sequence), CDR1 is MNHEY and CDR2 is SMNVEV. The CDR3, cysteine through phenylalanine, is 14 amino acids long. This entry keeps only the CDR3 DNA: 42 bases, framed from base 1. Ends trimmed: V by 4 bases, J by 7 bases; bases unmatched to a gene: 2.